One sample yielded the 10 T cell receptor beta chains listed below, sequenced in a study of CD8 T cells in ankylosing spondylitis. TCRdb reanalysed the 5' RACE reads using MiXCR and keeps one entry per CDR3 protein. The repertoire holds under 300,000 distinct CDR3 sequences, with about 11% as singletons. Sequencing was carried out using blood, either unsorted or a sorted T cell fraction (not recorded which). The receptors derive from a male donor with ankylosing spondylitis or in good health (not recorded which).

Many counts were recorded for this clonotype. This rearrangement joins TRBV6-1 to TRBJ2-1, with 8 positions matching TRBD2. Unmatched junction bases numbered 11, after V lost 6 bases and J lost 7 bases. CDR1 MNHNS and CDR2 SASEGT come from the germline V gene. The CDR3 is made up of 15 amino acids. The CDR3 is CASSWLGLAGNEQFF. The CDR3 DNA follows: TGTGCCAGCAGCTGGCTAGGACTAGCCGGAAATGAGCAGTTCTTC.

The chain recombines TRBV3-1 with TRBJ1-2, with TRBD1 matching over 10 bases. The CDR3 is made up of 13 amino acids. Germline V gives CDR1 LGHDT, CDR2 YNNKEL (reference sequence). J lost 6 bases, V lost 5 bases, and 3 bases had no gene match. CDR3 amino acids: CASSAGTGDGYTF. In DNA form, the CDR3 reads TGTGCCAGCAGCGCCGGGACAGGGGATGGCTACACCTTC.

This clonotype was detected only a few times. V gene TRBV20-1 combines with J gene TRBJ1-2, with D possibly being TRBD1 (5 bases). The CDR3 length is 13 residues. V lost 5 bases and J 3 bases, leaving 13 bases between the germline ends. Germline V lookup: CDR1 DFQATT, CDR2 SNEGSKA (reference sequence). The CDR3 DNA reads as TGCAGTGCTCCCGAGACAGACTACTATGGCTACACCTTC. It is translated as CSAPETDYYGYTF.

This clonotype was picked up many times. The J gene is TRBJ2-3, the V gene TRBV10-2; a weak D match, TRBD2 (6 bases). CDR1 is WSHSY, CDR2 SAAADI, per germline. This CDR3 has 14 amino acids. V lost 4 bases to trimming and J lost 2 bases, with 10 bases between them. CDR3 residues: CASSVTSFTDTQYF. CDR3 in DNA: TGCGCCAGCAGTGTTACTAGCTTCACAGATACGCAGTATTTT.

This clonotype was seen repeatedly, ten times or more. V usage is TRBV12-3 or TRBV12-4 and J usage is TRBJ1-4; a possible D gene is TRBD1 (5 bases). Trimming took 5 bases from V and 7 from J, leaving 17 bases between them. This CDR3 is 15 amino acids long. The CDR3 DNA reads TGTGCCAGCAGTCCGGGCGGGGCACGGGGTGAAAAACTGTTTTTT. This codes for CASSPGGARGEKLFF.

This clonotype was counted only a few times. The chain employs TRBV3-1 and TRBJ1-3; D is uncertain. CDR3 length: 16 amino acids. The V gene's germline CDR1 is LGHDT and CDR2 YNNKEL (reference sequence). The V and J ends lost 0 bases and 0 bases respectively, with 9 bases between them. The CDR3 nucleotides are TGTGCCAGCAGCCAAGATAGGACCCACTCTGGAAACACCATATATTTT. This gives the protein CASSQDRTHSGNTIYF.

This clonotype occurred many times. The DNA is left out, because the CDR3 cannot be placed on it with certainty; the CDR3 is given as TCRdb lists it. The V call is TRBV11-2, the J call TRBJ2-2. Germline lookup yields CDR1 SGHAT and CDR2 FQNNGV. The CDR3 contains 15 residues when both ends are counted. CDR3: CASSLEGFGAGELFF.

This clonotype was seen a handful of times. The chain couples TRBV7-9 to TRBJ1-4; unclear D gene. V was pared by 5 bases and J by 0 bases, with 10 bases between. This CDR3 has 15 amino acids. Germline V CDR1 and CDR2: SEHNR, FQNEAQ (reference sequence). The chain's CDR3 is CASSPDTATNEKLFF. The CDR3 DNA reads TGTGCCAGCAGCCCCGACACAGCAACTAATGAAAAACTGTTTTTT.

The chain couples TRBV12-3 or TRBV12-4 to TRBJ2-2, with 7 bases matching TRBD2. CDR3 length: 14 amino acids. V gave up 6 bases and J gave up 6 bases; unmatched junction bases: 7. In DNA, the CDR3 is TGTGCCAGCAGGCCGAGCGGGGAGCCCGGGGAGCTGTTTTTT. Its translation: CASRPSGEPGELFF.

This clonotype was counted at least ten times. The V gene is TRBV12-3 or TRBV12-4, the J gene TRBJ1-2; D uncertain. The CDR3 is made up of 17 amino acids. Trimming shortened V by 8 bases and J by 0 bases, and 22 bases separated the two germline ends. As DNA, the CDR3 is TGTGCCAGCGGATTGGGTCTGGGCTTGGTAGCTAACTATGGCTACACCTTC. This codes for CASGLGLGLVANYGYTF.